A few counts support the clone carrying this T cell receptor (beta chain). The antigen remains undetermined. These data belong to a study of cytomegalovirus exposure and HLA in healthy donors. Broader study findings: A list of 164 TCR beta chains associated with cytomegalovirus was given. A later analysis found common viral pathogens apparently linked to several of the most significant clusters. A few chains tied to CMV proved CMV antigen-specific in vitro.

13 Jbeta primers and 60 Vbeta primers were used for the PCR. Sequencing was performed with immunoSEQ multiplex PCR; in TCRdb, only in-frame clones are kept and a portion is missing. The sample yields tens of thousands of clones, over 75% seen once. Germline V CDR1 and CDR2: MDHEN, SYDVKM. J was trimmed by 1 base and V by 10 bases; bases with no gene match: 3. The CDR3 has 14 residues. V usage is TRBV28 and J usage is TRBJ2-6; 8 bases map to TRBD1. The TCR sequence derives from a man aged 45-65 years in good health and CMV-seronegative. Sequenced: PBMCs. The CDR3, as DNA: TGTGCCACCGGACAGGGATCTGGGGCCAACGTCCTGACTTTC. Amino acids: CATGQGSGANVLTF.